This entry lists 27 T cell receptor beta chains sequenced from one sample in a study of T cell repertoires in cytomegalovirus infection. TCRdb ran MiXCR on the reads and lists one entry per CDR3 protein. The sample records around 740,000 distinct CDR3 sequences, 35% being singletons. Sequenced input: PBMCs. These receptors all come from a human donor in good health (CMV status not recorded). Some clones in this sample may be carry-over from other donors' samples.

The chain combines TRBV29-1 with TRBJ1-5; D is undetermined. This CDR3 contains 14 residues. Trimming removed 6 bases at V and 0 bases at J, with 12 bases between. Germline-derived CDR1 and CDR2 are SQVTM and ANQGSEA. The CDR3 reads CSVRDDYSNQPQHF. The CDR3 DNA sequence: TGCAGCGTCCGCGACGACTATAGCAATCAGCCCCAGCATTTT.

The CDR3 bases are TGTGCCAGCAGCTTATTTATTGGGGACACGGAAAAAGAGACCCAGTACTTC. Translating gives CASSLFIGDTEKETQYF. The chain carries TRBV7-4 and TRBJ2-5; D is possibly TRBD1 (6 bases). The CDR3 covers 17 residues. Per germline, CDR1 SGHVT and CDR2 SQSDAQ. Trimming left V 2 bases short and J 3 bases short, with 19 bases between.

This chain connects TRBV20-1 to TRBJ2-7; TRBD1 agrees at 7 bases. This CDR3 is built from 13 residues. The V and J ends lost 2 bases and 6 bases, in that order; junction bases with no gene match: 7. The germline V gene encodes CDR1 DFQATT and CDR2 SNEGSKA (reference sequence). CDR3: CSARLGRGSEQYF. CDR3 nucleotide sequence: TGCAGTGCTAGATTGGGCAGGGGGAGCGAGCAGTACTTC.

The rearrangement uses TRBV24-1 and TRBJ1-2, with no clear D. Germline V gene data show CDR1 as KGHDR and CDR2 as SFDVKD. The CDR3 sequence is 13 residues long. Trimming stripped 6 bases from V and 2 bases from J, with 9 bases between. The CDR3 loop is CATSSQANYGYTF. CDR3 bases: TGTGCCACCAGTTCCCAGGCAAACTATGGCTACACCTTC.

There are a few counts of this clonotype. The chain recombines TRBV19 with TRBJ1-5, with D possibly TRBD1 on 5 matching bases. Trimming stripped 7 bases from V and 3 bases from J, with 10 bases between. The CDR3 is made up of 13 amino acids. Looked up from germline, CDR1 is LNHDA and CDR2 is SQIVND (reference sequence). In nucleotides, the CDR3 is TGTGCCAGTACGGGGGTCCCCAATCAGCCCCAGCATTTT. Its protein product is CASTGVPNQPQHF.

This clonotype turned up a few times. The CDR3 DNA is TGTGCCAGCAGCCCGCAGCTCGTCTACAGCTACAATGAGCAGTTCTTC. This gives the protein CASSPQLVYSYNEQFF. This chain joins TRBV2 and TRBJ2-1; D is unresolved. With 6 bases removed from V and 3 bases from J, the gap between germline ends came to 18 bases. Germline V lookup: CDR1 SNHLY, CDR2 FYNNEI. The CDR3 runs to 16 residues.

This rearrangement joins TRBV28 to TRBJ2-3, with 9 bases identical to TRBD2. The germline gives CDR1 MDHEN, CDR2 SYDVKM. This CDR3 is 14 amino acids long. V was pared by 4 bases and J by 5 bases, with 4 bases of the junction left unmatched. The CDR3 loop is CASSSSGVGDTQYF. DNA of the CDR3: TGTGCCAGCAGTTCTAGCGGGGTTGGAGATACGCAGTATTTT.

The gene calls are TRBV27 and TRBJ1-2; no definite D call. The V gene lost 4 bases and the J gene lost 0 bases, with 12 bases spanning the gap. The V gene's germline CDR1 is MNHEY and CDR2 SMNVEV (reference sequence). This CDR3 region has 15 residues. The CDR3 DNA follows: TGTGCCAGCAGTTCGGCTGGCAGTGCTAACTATGGCTACACCTTC. Translating gives CASSSAGSANYGYTF.

With respect to this clonotype: Relative to the germline gene, one junction end is altered; a read error may explain this. This chain joins TRBV2 and TRBJ1-1, with D perhaps matching TRBD1 (5 bases). This CDR3 is built from 13 residues. The germline V gene has CDR1 SNHLY and CDR2 FYNNEI. The CDR3: CASSEEFGTESFF. Written as DNA, the CDR3 is TGTGCCAGCAGTGAAGAATTCGGGACTGAATCTTTCTTT. Filled out from reference TRBV2 and TRBJ1-1, the complete variable domain reads EPEVTQTPSHQVTQMGQEVILRCVPISNHLYFYWYRQILGQKVEFLVSFYNNEISEKSEIFDDQFSVERPDGSNFTLKIRSTKLEDSAMYFCASSEEFGTESFFGQGTRLTVV.

V and J are TRBV6-5 and TRBJ1-6, with no clear D. Looked up from germline, CDR1 is MNHEY and CDR2 is SVGAGI. This CDR3 spans 14 amino acids. The germline V and J ends were trimmed by 8 bases and 7 bases, with 15 bases remaining between them. The CDR3 reads CASRSGNSNSPLHF. The CDR3 region has the DNA TGTGCCAGCCGCTCCGGGAACAGCAATTCACCCCTCCACTTT.

The J gene is TRBJ2-4, the V gene TRBV28, with 9 nucleotides matching TRBD1. In germline, CDR1 is MDHEN, CDR2 SYDVKM. V shed 6 bases, J shed 1 base, and the junction held 10 bases outside the gene matches. The CDR3 has 17 amino acids. The CDR3, as DNA: TGTGCCAGCAGCACGTTACAGGGGGCACTTGCCAAAAACATTCAGTACTTC. Translation: CASSTLQGALAKNIQYF.

The V and J genes are TRBV29-1 and TRBJ1-3; 8 bases are a match to TRBD1. Germline CDR1 SQVTM, CDR2 ANQGSEA. The V segment lost 7 bases and the J segment 0 bases; nucleotides outside the gene matches: 5. This CDR3 is 14 amino acids long. CDR3 sequence (DNA): TGCAGCGCCCGGGACAGGAACTCTGGAAACACCATATATTTT. As protein: CSARDRNSGNTIYF.

This clonotype was observed a handful of times. The rearrangement uses TRBV6-5 and TRBJ2-1; either TRBD1 or TRBD2 may fit D (5 bases each). The V end lost 10 bases, the J end lost 5 bases, and 12 bases lay between the germline ends. CDR3 length equals 12 residues. Germline loops: CDR1 MNHEY, CDR2 SVGAGI. The CDR3 DNA follows: TGTGCCATCAGGGACCAGAACAATGAGCAGTTCTTC. Translating it yields CAIRDQNNEQFF.

This clonotype turned up a few times. This chain connects TRBV4-2 to TRBJ2-7; 9 nucleotides line up with TRBD2. This CDR3 is built from 15 residues. J was trimmed by 3 bases and V by 0 bases; bases with no gene match: 3. Germline CDR1 reads LGHNA; CDR2 reads YNFKEQ. In nucleotides, the CDR3 is TGTGCCAGCAGCCAAGATGTAGCGGGGGTCTACGAGCAGTACTTC. Translated: CASSQDVAGVYEQYF.

The genes are TRBV5-1 and TRBJ1-1; TRBD1 is a possible D gene (5 bases). V lost 0 bases, J lost 0 bases, and 9 bases lay in between. Germline lookup yields CDR1 SGHRS and CDR2 YFSETQ. CDR3 length: 15 amino acids. The CDR3 protein is CASSLVLDMNTEAFF. In nucleotides, the CDR3 is TGCGCCAGCAGCTTGGTGTTGGACATGAACACTGAAGCTTTCTTT.

The CDR3 DNA reads TGTGCCAGCAGCTCGACAGGGGGAGCTTCTATGGTTGAAAAACTGTTTTTT. Residues: CASSSTGGASMVEKLFF. The chain is built from TRBV7-9 and TRBJ1-4; TRBD1 aligns across 9 bases. Germline V lookup: CDR1 SEHNR, CDR2 FQNEAQ (reference sequence). With 4 bases clipped from V and 7 bases from J, the junction kept 13 bases outside the gene matches. The CDR3 totals 17 residues.

This chain connects TRBV10-3 to TRBJ2-1, with a tentative D call TRBD1 (5 bases). The germline V and J ends were trimmed by 6 bases and 3 bases, with 15 bases remaining between them. This CDR3 has 15 amino acids. Germline V gives CDR1 ENHRY, CDR2 SYGVKD. CDR3 loop: CAIRDNLLNYNEQFF. The DNA for the CDR3 is TGTGCCATCAGGGACAACCTACTCAACTACAATGAGCAGTTCTTC.

The chain employs TRBV5-4 and TRBJ1-1; 10 bases match TRBD1. CDR3 length: 17 amino acids. CDR1 SGHNT and CDR2 YYREEE come from the germline V gene (reference sequence). V trimming: 4 bases; J trimming: 1 base; junction bases outside the gene matches: 10. The CDR3 nucleotides read TGTGCCAGCAGCCCCACTCCCGGGACAGGGGCGAACACTGAAGCTTTCTTT. Residues: CASSPTPGTGANTEAFF.

The chain links TRBV7-2 to TRBJ2-1, with TRBD1 as a possible D gene (6 bases). V lost 5 bases, J lost 4 bases, and 15 bases lay in between. This CDR3 comprises 15 residues. CDR1 is SGHTA, CDR2 FQGNSA, per germline. The CDR3, as DNA: TGTGCCAGCAGCCCTTCCCGGACAGCGTACAATGAGCAGTTCTTC. Protein product: CASSPSRTAYNEQFF.

J is TRBJ1-4 and V is TRBV6-6; the match to TRBD1 covers 8 bases. There are 17 residues in the CDR3. Germline lookup yields CDR1 MNHNY and CDR2 SVGAGI (reference sequence). V was pared by 6 bases and J by 0 bases, with 9 bases of the junction left unmatched. The CDR3 nucleotides are TGTGCCAGCAGGTCGACAGGGGCGCCTGCAACTAATGAAAAACTGTTTTTT. Translating gives CASRSTGAPATNEKLFF.

The genes are TRBV18 and TRBJ1-3; D gene ambiguous. The CDR3 has 14 amino acids. V was cut by 2 bases and J by 0 bases, with 5 bases left in between. Germline V lookup: CDR1 KGHSH, CDR2 LQKENI. CDR3 in DNA: TGTGCCAGCTCACCAGACCTCTCTGGAAACACCATATATTTT. The encoded protein is CASSPDLSGNTIYF.

The chain links TRBV7-2 to TRBJ2-6; perhaps D is TRBD1 or TRBD2 (5 bases each). This CDR3 spans 13 amino acids. V was clipped by 2 bases and J by 13 bases, with 12 bases between them. Germline CDR1 is SGHTA and CDR2 is FQGNSA. The CDR3 sequence is CASSLHTGLVLTF. In DNA form, the CDR3 reads TGTGCCAGCAGCTTACATACGGGGCTAGTCCTGACTTTC.

About this clonotype itself: A much larger clone lies a single base off, so this may be a read error. The chain couples TRBV7-9 to TRBJ2-7; D ambiguous. CDR1 and CDR2 (germline): SEHNR, FQNEAQ (reference sequence). This CDR3 is 13 amino acids long. Written as DNA, the CDR3 is TGTTCCAGCAGCTTAGTTGGGATCTACGAGCAGTACTTC. Translated, it gives CSSSLVGIYEQYF.

This clonotype has just a few counts. This chain links TRBV25-1 with TRBJ2-1; 11 bases agree with TRBD2. The V and J ends lost 5 bases and 5 bases, in that order; junction bases with no gene match: 8. The CDR3 runs 16 residues. CDR1 and CDR2 (germline): MGHDK, SYGVNS. In nucleotides, the CDR3 is TGTGCCAGCAGTTACCGTAGCGGGAGGGCCGACAATGAGCAGTTCTTC. Its protein is CASSYRSGRADNEQFF.

The chain recombines TRBV12-3 or TRBV12-4 with TRBJ1-1, with 7 bases that match TRBD1. Trimming at V came to 5 bases and at J to 3 bases, leaving 6 bases not matched to a gene. There are 14 residues in the CDR3. CDR3 sequence reads: CASSNRGGYTEAFF. The CDR3 DNA reads as TGTGCCAGCAGTAACAGGGGAGGGTACACTGAAGCTTTCTTT.

This clonotype has only a few counts. The rearrangement links TRBV28 to TRBJ2-5; D remains unclear. Per germline, CDR1 MDHEN and CDR2 SYDVKM. CDR3 length equals 18 residues. Trimming removed 5 bases at V and 2 bases at J, with 24 bases between. CDR3 amino acids: CASSALIVGRPKQETQYF. The CDR3 DNA is TGTGCCAGCAGTGCCTTGATCGTGGGCCGCCCGAAGCAAGAGACCCAGTACTTC.

The chain uses TRBV20-1 and TRBJ2-1; 9 nucleotides match TRBD2. Germline assignment: CDR1 DFQATT and CDR2 SNEGSKA (reference sequence). This CDR3 region has 19 residues. V trimming: 4 bases; J trimming: 2 bases; junction bases outside the gene matches: 18. The CDR3 sequence: CSATGPTSGPTLTYNEQFF. For the CDR3, the DNA is TGCAGTGCTACTGGTCCCACTAGCGGGCCCACCCTGACCTACAATGAGCAGTTCTTC.